These T cell receptor beta chains were read from a single sample in a study of blood T cell repertoires in COVID-19. Only in-frame clones appear in the TCRdb table, and some are missing; sequencing was by immunoSEQ multiplex PCR. The repertoire has some 300,000 clones, around 87% of them found once; the top ten carry 1.3%. Sample: peripheral blood. The source is a man in his 70s with acute or convalescent COVID-19. CDR3s include the opening cysteine and the closing phenylalanine or tryptophan. A D gene is named only where the DNA matches it firmly. The size entry is marked missing in some rows and otherwise reads once, few, many or a size class.

v_gene	j_gene	d_gene	abundance	CDR3aa	CDR3nt
TRBV7-2	TRBJ2-3	.	.	CASSSPLADTQYF	TGTGCCAGCAGCTCCCCCTTAGCAGATACGCAGTATTTT
TRBV2	TRBJ1-4	.	few	CADQGETGEKLFF	TGTGCCGACCAAGGGGAAACAGGTGAAAAACTGTTTTTT
TRBV9	TRBJ2-4	.	.	CASSVGAGRLNIQYF	TGTGCCAGCAGCGTAGGTGCGGGCCGGCTTAACATTCAGTACTTC
TRBV12-3/TRBV12-4	TRBJ2-5	.	.	CASRTAVQETQYF	TGTGCCAGCAGAACGGCGGTGCAAGAGACCCAGTACTTC
TRBV25-1	TRBJ2-7	TRBD1	few	CASRKTGVYEQYF	TGTGCCAGCAGGAAGACAGGGGTTTACGAGCAGTACTTC
TRBV6-1	TRBJ1-2	TRBD1	.	CASSEAKGRGTGSGYTF	TGTGCCAGCAGTGAAGCTAAAGGGAGGGGGACAGGGTCTGGCTACACCTTC
TRBV28	TRBJ1-2	.	.	CASSQGSINYGYTF	TGTGCCAGCAGTCAGGGTTCAATTAACTATGGCTACACCTTC
TRBV5-1	TRBJ2-1	TRBD2	once	CASSFLAGDGNEQFF	TGCGCCAGCAGCTTTTTAGCGGGAGATGGCAATGAGCAGTTCTTC
TRBV7-2	TRBJ1-5	TRBD1	.	CASSFGQGGNQPQHF	TGTGCCAGCAGCTTCGGACAGGGGGGCAATCAGCCCCAGCATTTT
TRBV30	TRBJ2-3	TRBD2	.	CAWSHSHKRGLSF	TGTGCCTGGAGCCATTCACATAAGCGGGGGCTAAGTTTT
TRBV9	TRBJ2-5	TRBD2	.	CASSVGTSGQETQYF	TGTGCCAGCAGCGTCGGGACTAGCGGACAAGAGACCCAGTACTTC
TRBV28	TRBJ2-1	.	.	CASRNNYEQFF	TGTGCCAGCAGAAACAATTATGAGCAGTTCTTC
TRBV18	TRBJ2-7	TRBD2	.	CASSRTSGGYEQYF	TGTGCCAGCTCACGGACTAGCGGGGGCTACGAGCAGTACTTC
TRBV2	TRBJ1-6	.	.	CASSGRRDNSPLHF	TGTGCCAGCAGCGGGAGAAGGGACAATTCACCCCTCCACTTT
TRBV7-2	TRBJ1-5	.	.	CASSLGITGQPQHF	TGTGCCAGCAGCTTAGGAATTACCGGGCAGCCCCAGCATTTT
TRBV6-5	TRBJ1-4	.	.	CASREGRRDNEKLFF	TGTGCCAGCAGGGAGGGGAGGAGAGACAATGAAAAACTGTTTTTT
TRBV9	TRBJ2-6	TRBD1	.	CASSPRQGDWYSVSGANVLTF	TGTGCCAGCAGCCCACGACAGGGTGATTGGTACTCCGTCTCTGGGGCCAACGTCCTGACTTTC
TRBV7-2	TRBJ2-1	TRBD2	once	CASSPTGGGVNEQFF	TGTGCCAGCAGCCCCACCGGCGGGGGGGTTAATGAGCAGTTCTTC
TRBV18	TRBJ2-7	TRBD2	.	CASSPPTGTSSREQYF	TGTGCCAGCTCACCACCGACCGGGACTAGCTCGAGGGAGCAGTACTTC
TRBV4-3	TRBJ2-1	TRBD2	once	CASSQHGGRALYNEQFF	TGCGCCAGCAGCCAGCACGGGGGGAGGGCCTTATACAATGAGCAGTTCTTC
TRBV3-1/TRBV3-2	TRBJ2-7	.	.	CASSQEGANNYEQYF	TGTGCCAGCAGCCAAGAGGGGGCGAACAACTACGAGCAGTACTTC
TRBV12-5	TRBJ2-3	TRBD2	.	CASGLPRTSGRGDTQYF	TGTGCTAGTGGTTTGCCACGGACTAGCGGGAGGGGGGATACGCAGTATTTT
TRBV12-3/TRBV12-4	TRBJ2-2	.	.	CASRLGQRELFF	TGTGCCAGCAGACTAGGGCAGCGGGAGCTGTTTTTT
TRBV7-9	TRBJ1-2	TRBD1	.	CASSLSTGVNYGYTF	TGTGCCAGCAGCTTATCGACAGGGGTTAACTATGGCTACACCTTC
TRBV6-5	TRBJ2-7	TRBD1	.	CASSRQGYYEQYF	TGTGCCAGCAGCCGACAGGGGTACTACGAGCAGTACTTC
TRBV5-4	TRBJ2-5	TRBD1	.	CASSLRTGGGETQYF	TGTGCCAGCAGCTTGAGGACAGGGGGTGGTGAGACCCAGTACTTC
TRBV18	TRBJ2-1	TRBD2	.	CASSPQRGEEQFF	TGTGCCAGCTCACCACAGCGGGGGGAAGAGCAGTTCTTC
TRBV18	TRBJ1-2	.	.	CASSPPSDTYGYTF	TGTGCCAGCTCACCACCCTCAGACACCTATGGCTACACCTTC
TRBV7-2	TRBJ1-3	.	once	CASSLGGFGNTIYF	TGTGCCAGCAGCTTAGGAGGTTTTGGAAACACCATATATTTT
TRBV27	TRBJ2-7	TRBD1	once	CASRPTGNTYEQYF	TGTGCCAGCAGGCCGACAGGGAACACCTACGAGCAGTACTTC
TRBV20-1	TRBJ2-7	.	.	CSASRGWRSSYEQYF	TGCAGTGCTAGTAGAGGATGGCGGAGCTCCTACGAGCAGTACTTC
TRBV10-3	TRBJ2-1	TRBD1	.	CAITGATGGDWGYNEQFF	TGTGCCATCACGGGTGCGACAGGGGGCGATTGGGGATACAATGAGCAGTTCTTC
TRBV28	TRBJ2-2	TRBD2	.	CASLPPPGGKTGELFF	TGTGCCAGCCTCCCCCCTCCGGGGGGGAAGACCGGGGAGCTGTTTTTT
TRBV18	TRBJ1-2	.	few	CASSPSGPGPNYGYTF	TGTGCCAGCTCACCAAGTGGGCCAGGTCCTAACTATGGCTACACCTTC
TRBV11-2	TRBJ2-7	TRBD2	few	CASSPRGGASYEQYF	TGTGCCAGCAGCCCGCGGGGAGGGGCCTCTTACGAGCAGTACTTC
TRBV7-2	TRBJ2-1	TRBD2	.	CASSSRLAGFSGSYNEQFF	TGTGCCAGCAGTTCAAGACTAGCGGGATTTTCGGGCTCCTACAATGAGCAGTTCTTC
TRBV5-1	TRBJ2-7	TRBD1	.	CASSLGPGQGREQYF	TGCGCCAGCAGCCTGGGCCCGGGACAGGGACGGGAGCAGTACTTC
TRBV28	TRBJ2-7	TRBD1	.	CASRTGGYEQYF	TGTGCCAGTCGGACAGGGGGCTACGAGCAGTACTTC
TRBV20-1	TRBJ2-7	TRBD2	.	CSASRTASGGLSYEQYF	TGCAGTGCTAGTCGAACGGCTAGCGGGGGCCTATCCTACGAGCAGTACTTC
TRBV12-3/TRBV12-4	TRBJ1-6	.	.	CASSMGGPLHF	TGTGCCAGCAGTATGGGGGGTCCCCTCCACTTT
TRBV9	TRBJ2-6	.	once	CASSGHRVSGANVLTF	TGTGCCAGCAGCGGGCACAGGGTTTCAGGGGCCAACGTCCTGACTTTC
TRBV27	TRBJ2-5	.	.	CASSHQGRGWTQYF	TGTGCCAGCAGTCACCAGGGGAGGGGGTGGACCCAGTACTTC
TRBV25-1	TRBJ1-5	.	.	CASSQAGTQPQHF	TGTGCCAGCAGTCAGGCGGGTACTCAGCCCCAGCATTTT
TRBV7-6	TRBJ2-1	TRBD2	.	CASSLVAGVNNEQFF	TGTGCCAGCAGCTTAGTGGCGGGAGTAAACAATGAGCAGTTCTTC
TRBV28	TRBJ1-2	.	.	CASSSRQTTNYGYTF	TGTGCCAGCAGTTCCAGACAGACAACTAACTATGGCTACACCTTC
TRBV28	TRBJ2-1	TRBD2	.	CASSDTSGQLNEQFF	TGTGCCAGCAGTGATACTAGCGGGCAACTCAATGAGCAGTTCTTC
TRBV7-2	TRBJ2-3	TRBD2	.	CASSWGLAGDTQYF	TGTGCCAGCAGCTGGGGACTAGCGGGGGATACGCAGTATTTT
TRBV6-5	TRBJ1-4	TRBD1	.	CASSSVVGQDNEKLFF	TGTGCCAGCAGTTCTGTTGTGGGACAGGATAATGAAAAACTGTTTTTT
TRBV2	TRBJ1-4	.	once	CASSEWKRTNEKLFF	TGTGCCAGCAGTGAGTGGAAGCGCACTAATGAAAAACTGTTTTTT
TRBV9	TRBJ2-1	.	.	CASSPDSFSYNEQFF	TGTGCCAGCAGCCCAGACAGTTTCTCCTACAATGAGCAGTTCTTC
TRBV5-1	TRBJ2-7	TRBD1	.	CASSLEWTGVGEQYF	TGCGCCAGCAGCTTGGAATGGACAGGGGTGGGCGAGCAGTACTTC
TRBV2	TRBJ1-2	.	.	CASKWDSFGGYTF	TGTGCCAGCAAATGGGACTCCTTTGGAGGCTACACCTTC
TRBV6-1	TRBJ1-5	.	.	CASSERGNQPQHF	TGTGCCAGCAGTGAACGAGGCAATCAGCCCCAGCATTTT